This T cell receptor (beta chain) originates from a study of cytomegalovirus exposure and HLA in healthy donors. The primer mix had 60 Vbeta and 13 Jbeta primers. Method: immunoSEQ multiplex PCR; TCRdb's copy keeps in-frame clones and lacks some. The sample has about 110,000 clones, over 75% seen once. The V gene's germline CDR1 is KGHSH and CDR2 LQKENI. The CDR3 consists of 15 residues. Trimming cost V 3 bases and J 1 base, with 12 bases left between them. Source material: PBMCs. The rearrangement joins TRBV18 to TRBJ1-1; the D is unclear. The origin of this receptor is a woman between 18 and 29 years old in good health and CMV-seronegative. The CDR3 loop is CASSPVNMRNTEAFF. The DNA of the CDR3 is TGTGCCAGCTCACCGGTTAATATGAGGAACACTGAAGCTTTCTTT.